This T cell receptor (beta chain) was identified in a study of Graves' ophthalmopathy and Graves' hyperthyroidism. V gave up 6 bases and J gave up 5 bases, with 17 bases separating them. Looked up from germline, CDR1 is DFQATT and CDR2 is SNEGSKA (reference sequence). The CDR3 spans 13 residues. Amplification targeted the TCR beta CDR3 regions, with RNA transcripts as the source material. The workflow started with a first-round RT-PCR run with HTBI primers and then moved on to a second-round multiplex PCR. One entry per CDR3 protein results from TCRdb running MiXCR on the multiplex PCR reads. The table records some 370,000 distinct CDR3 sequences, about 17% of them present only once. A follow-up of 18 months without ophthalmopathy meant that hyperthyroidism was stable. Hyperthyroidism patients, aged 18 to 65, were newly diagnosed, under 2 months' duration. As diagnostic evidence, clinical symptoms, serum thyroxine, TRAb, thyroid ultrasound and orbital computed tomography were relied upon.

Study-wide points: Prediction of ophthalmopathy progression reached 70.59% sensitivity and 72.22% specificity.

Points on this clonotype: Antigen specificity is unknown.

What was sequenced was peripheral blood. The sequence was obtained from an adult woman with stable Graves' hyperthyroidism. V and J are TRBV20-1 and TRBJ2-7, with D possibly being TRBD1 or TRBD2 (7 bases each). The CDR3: CSAHQGGRDEQYF. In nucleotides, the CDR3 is TGCAGTGCCCACCAGGGGGGGAGGGACGAGCAGTACTTC.